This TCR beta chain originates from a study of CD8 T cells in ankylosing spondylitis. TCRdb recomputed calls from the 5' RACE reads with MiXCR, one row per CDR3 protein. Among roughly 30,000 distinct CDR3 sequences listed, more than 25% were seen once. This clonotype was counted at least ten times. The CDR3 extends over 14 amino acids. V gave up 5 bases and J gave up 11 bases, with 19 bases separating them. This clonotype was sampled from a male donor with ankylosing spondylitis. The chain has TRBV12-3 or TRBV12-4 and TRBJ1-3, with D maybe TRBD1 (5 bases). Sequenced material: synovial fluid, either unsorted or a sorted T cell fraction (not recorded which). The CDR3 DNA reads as TGTGCCAGCAGTCATGGGACCGGAGGGATACCCATATATTTT. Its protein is CASSHGTGGIPIYF.